A selection of T cell receptor beta chains follows, all from one sample in a study of blood T cell repertoires in COVID-19. Clones were sequenced by immunoSEQ multiplex PCR, and TCRdb holds only the in-frame ones, with some missing. The profile shows about 340,000 clones, about 87% of them singletons. Source material: peripheral blood. The source of these receptors is a woman between 45 and 65 years old with COVID-19, enrolled during active disease. CDR3s include the opening cysteine and the closing phenylalanine or tryptophan. Each record gives: D gene, V gene, J gene, clone size, CDR3 DNA, CDR3 protein. The D gene is left open where the match is weak. Only some rows state a clone size, as once, few, many or a class for expanded clones.

.	TRBV18	TRBJ1-1	.	TGTGCCAGCTCACGGATCGCGTCATTAGCGTTGAACACTGAAGCTTTCTTT	CASSRIASLALNTEAFF
.	TRBV18	TRBJ2-7	.	TGTGCCAGCTCACCAAAACAGGGATTTGGCCACGAGCAGTACTTC	CASSPKQGFGHEQYF
.	TRBV24-1	TRBJ1-1	.	TGTGCCACCAGTGATCCCTCGGAGGGGACCACTGAAGCTTTCTTT	CATSDPSEGTTEAFF
.	TRBV7-6	TRBJ2-1	.	TGTGCCAGCAGCTCCGTGCTGAGAAGCTCCTACAATGAGCAGTTCTTC	CASSSVLRSSYNEQFF
TRBD1	TRBV7-2	TRBJ1-2	.	TGTGCCAGCAGCTCGGGACAGTTCTATGGCTACACCTTC	CASSSGQFYGYTF
TRBD2	TRBV2	TRBJ2-5	.	TGTGCCAGCAGTGAAGCGCGGGAGGGACGGCCATACTTC	CASSEAREGRPYF
TRBD2	TRBV7-2	TRBJ2-1	.	TGTGCCAGCAGCCCGACGTGGACTAGCGGGATAGGAAATGAGCAGTTCTTC	CASSPTWTSGIGNEQFF
.	TRBV21-1	TRBJ2-7	.	TGTGCCAGCAGCAGGGGACTAGCGGGAGGGACGATCTCTTTGAGCTCCTACGAGCAGTACTTC	CASSRGLAGGTISLSSYEQYF
.	TRBV3-1/TRBV3-2	TRBJ1-1	.	TGTGCCAGCAGCCAGGGGGCCCCCACTGAAGCTTTCTTT	CASSQGAPTEAFF
.	TRBV2	TRBJ2-4	.	TGTGCCAGCAGGACAATAGTGGGTAACATTCAGTACTTC	CASRTIVGNIQYF
.	TRBV27	TRBJ2-6	.	TGTGCCAGCAGTTTACTAACAGGTGACTCTGGGGCCAACGTCCTGACTTTC	CASSLLTGDSGANVLTF
.	TRBV5-1	TRBJ1-1	.	TGCGCCAGCAGCTTGGCCAGGGGAACAGAGCCGAACACTGAAGCTTTCTTT	CASSLARGTEPNTEAFF
TRBD1	TRBV7-2	TRBJ1-5	once	TGTGCCAGCAGCTTAGTGGGGACAGGCAATCAGCCCCAGCATTTT	CASSLVGTGNQPQHF
TRBD1	TRBV3-1/TRBV3-2	TRBJ2-3	.	TGTGCCAGCAGCCAAGGGGTATGGACAGGGAGCACAGATACGCAGTATTTT	CASSQGVWTGSTDTQYF